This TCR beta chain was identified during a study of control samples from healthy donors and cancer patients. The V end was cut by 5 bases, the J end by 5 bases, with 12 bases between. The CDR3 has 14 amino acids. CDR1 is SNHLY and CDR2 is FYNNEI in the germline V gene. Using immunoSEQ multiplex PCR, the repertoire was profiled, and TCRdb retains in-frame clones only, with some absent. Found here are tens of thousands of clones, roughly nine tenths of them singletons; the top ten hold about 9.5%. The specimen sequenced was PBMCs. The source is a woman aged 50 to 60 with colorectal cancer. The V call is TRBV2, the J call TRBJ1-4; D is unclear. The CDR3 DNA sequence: TGTGCCAGCAGTACGCAGAGTTCAAATGAAAAACTGTTTTTT. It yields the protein CASSTQSSNEKLFF.